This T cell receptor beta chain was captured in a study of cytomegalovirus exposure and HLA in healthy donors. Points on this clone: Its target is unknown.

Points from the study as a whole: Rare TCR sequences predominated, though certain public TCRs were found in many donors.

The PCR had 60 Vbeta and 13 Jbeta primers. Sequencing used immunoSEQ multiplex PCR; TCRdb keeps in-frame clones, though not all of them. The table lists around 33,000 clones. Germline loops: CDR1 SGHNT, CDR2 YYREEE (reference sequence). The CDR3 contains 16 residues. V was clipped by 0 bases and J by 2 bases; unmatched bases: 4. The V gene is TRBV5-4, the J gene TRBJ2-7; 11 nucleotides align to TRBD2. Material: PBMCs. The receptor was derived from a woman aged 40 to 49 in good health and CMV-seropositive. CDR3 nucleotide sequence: TGTGCCAGCAGCTTGGTGGGACTAGCGGCACCCTACGAGCAGTACTTC. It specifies CASSLVGLAAPYEQYF.